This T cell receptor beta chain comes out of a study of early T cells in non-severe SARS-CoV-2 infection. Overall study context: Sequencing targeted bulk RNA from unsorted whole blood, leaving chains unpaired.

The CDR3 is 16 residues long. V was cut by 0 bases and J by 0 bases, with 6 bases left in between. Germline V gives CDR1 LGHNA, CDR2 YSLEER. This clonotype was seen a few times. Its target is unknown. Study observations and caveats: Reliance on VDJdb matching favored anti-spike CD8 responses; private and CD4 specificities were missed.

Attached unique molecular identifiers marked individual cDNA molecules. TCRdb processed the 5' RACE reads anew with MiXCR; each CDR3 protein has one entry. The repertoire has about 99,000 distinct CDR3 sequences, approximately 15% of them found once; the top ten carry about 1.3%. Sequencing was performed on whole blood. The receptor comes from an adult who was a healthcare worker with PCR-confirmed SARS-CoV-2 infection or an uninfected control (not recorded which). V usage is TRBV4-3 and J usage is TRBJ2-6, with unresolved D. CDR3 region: CASSQDSLSGANVLTF. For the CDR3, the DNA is TGCGCCAGCAGCCAAGATTCCCTCTCTGGGGCCAACGTCCTGACTTTC.